A selection of T cell receptor beta chains follows, all from one sample in a study of blood T cell repertoires in COVID-19. Repertoires were generated with immunoSEQ multiplex PCR, while TCRdb's copy carries only in-frame clones and drops some. The sample shows some 300,000 clones, roughly 87% of them seen only once. Sequenced sample: PBMCs or T cells enriched from blood (not recorded which). The source is a young woman who had recovered from COVID-19. CDR3s include the opening cysteine and the closing phenylalanine or tryptophan. A D gene is named only where the DNA matches it firmly. Clone size, where shown, is once, few, many, or a class for clones that have expanded.

J gene: TRBJ2-7; D gene: NA; V gene: TRBV12-5; clone size: NA; CDR3 protein: CASGPSGGGEYDEQYF; CDR3 DNA: TGTGCTAGTGGTCCGTCTGGGGGGGGCGAGTACGACGAGCAGTACTTC
J gene: TRBJ2-5; D gene: TRBD2; V gene: TRBV4-1; clone size: NA; CDR3 protein: CASSQGRGESQETQYF; CDR3 DNA: TGCGCCAGCAGCCAAGGGCGGGGGGAGTCCCAAGAGACCCAGTACTTC
J gene: TRBJ2-7; D gene: NA; V gene: TRBV11-2; clone size: NA; CDR3 protein: CASSLGGSYEQYF; CDR3 DNA: TGTGCCAGCAGCTTAGGCGGTTCCTACGAGCAGTACTTC
J gene: TRBJ1-5; D gene: TRBD1; V gene: TRBV11-2; clone size: few; CDR3 protein: CASSLVGDRGQPQHF; CDR3 DNA: TGTGCCAGCAGCTTAGTAGGGGACAGGGGTCAGCCCCAGCATTTT
J gene: TRBJ2-7; D gene: TRBD2; V gene: TRBV4-2; clone size: NA; CDR3 protein: CASSQEAGGGPYEQYF; CDR3 DNA: TGTGCCAGCAGCCAAGAGGCAGGCGGGGGGCCCTACGAGCAGTACTTC
J gene: TRBJ2-5; D gene: TRBD1; V gene: TRBV7-9; clone size: NA; CDR3 protein: CASSPRDRGEETQYF; CDR3 DNA: TGTGCCAGCAGCCCTCGGGACAGGGGAGAAGAGACCCAGTACTTC
J gene: TRBJ2-7; D gene: NA; V gene: TRBV3-1/TRBV3-2; clone size: few; CDR3 protein: CASSQGSITGHEQYF; CDR3 DNA: TGTGCCAGCAGCCAAGGGTCCATTACAGGGCACGAGCAGTACTTC
J gene: TRBJ1-3; D gene: NA; V gene: TRBV6-5; clone size: NA; CDR3 protein: CASTLGLGSGNTIYF; CDR3 DNA: TGTGCCAGCACCCTCGGGTTAGGGAGTGGAAACACCATATATTTT
J gene: TRBJ1-1; D gene: NA; V gene: TRBV12-3/TRBV12-4; clone size: NA; CDR3 protein: CASSLGAGKAFF; CDR3 DNA: TGTGCCAGCAGTTTAGGGGCAGGGAAAGCTTTCTTT
J gene: TRBJ1-1; D gene: NA; V gene: TRBV7-8; clone size: few; CDR3 protein: CASSQGVSTEAFF; CDR3 DNA: TGTGCCAGCAGCCAGGGAGTTTCTACTGAAGCTTTCTTT
J gene: TRBJ1-3; D gene: TRBD1; V gene: TRBV27; clone size: NA; CDR3 protein: CASSFQGALGNTIYF; CDR3 DNA: TGTGCCAGCAGTTTCCAGGGGGCGCTTGGAAACACCATATATTTT
J gene: TRBJ1-6; D gene: TRBD1; V gene: TRBV6-5; clone size: NA; CDR3 protein: CASSYPKGTGDSPLHF; CDR3 DNA: TGTGCCAGCAGTTACCCGAAAGGGACAGGGGATTCACCCCTCCACTTT